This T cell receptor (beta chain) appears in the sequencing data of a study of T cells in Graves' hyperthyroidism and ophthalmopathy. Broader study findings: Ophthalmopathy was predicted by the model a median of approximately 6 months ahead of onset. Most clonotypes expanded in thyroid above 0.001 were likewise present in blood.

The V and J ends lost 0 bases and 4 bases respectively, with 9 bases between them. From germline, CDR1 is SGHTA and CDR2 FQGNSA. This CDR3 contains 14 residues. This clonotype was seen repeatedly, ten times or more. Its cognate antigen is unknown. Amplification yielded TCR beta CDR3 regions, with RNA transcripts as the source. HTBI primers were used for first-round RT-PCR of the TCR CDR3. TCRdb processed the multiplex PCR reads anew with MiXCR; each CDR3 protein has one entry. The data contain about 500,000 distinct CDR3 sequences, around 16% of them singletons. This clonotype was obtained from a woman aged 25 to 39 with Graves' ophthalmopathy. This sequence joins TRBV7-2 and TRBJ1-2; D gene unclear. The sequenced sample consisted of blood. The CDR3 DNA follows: TGTGCCAGCAGCTTAGCGCCAGAGTTCTATGGCTACACCTTC. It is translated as CASSLAPEFYGYTF.